The 20 T cell receptor beta chains below come from one sample, sequenced in a study of CD8 T cells in ankylosing spondylitis. Findings and limits, study-wide: Ankylosing spondylitis blood appeared to carry a characteristic TCR beta motif of eight or nine highly homologous variants.

TCRdb independently ran MiXCR on the 5' RACE reads; one entry per CDR3 protein. The sample contains 400,000 or so distinct CDR3 sequences, roughly 26% of which appear only once. Their antigens are not known. The specimen was blood, either unsorted or a sorted T cell fraction (not recorded which). The receptors come from a male donor with ankylosing spondylitis.

J is TRBJ1-6 and V is TRBV3-1; D is unresolved. This CDR3 comprises 12 residues. V dropped 2 bases and J dropped 8 bases, with 4 bases sitting between them. Germline V gene data show CDR1 as LGHDT and CDR2 as YNNKEL (reference sequence). This chain's CDR3 is CASSQTDSPLHF. The CDR3, as DNA: TGTGCCAGCAGCCAAACCGATTCACCCCTCCACTTT. The full variable domain, rest sourced from reference TRBV3-1 and TRBJ1-6, is DTAVSQTPKYLVTQMGNDKSIKCEQNLGHDTMYWYKQDSKKFLKIMFSYNNKELIINETVPNRFSPKSPDKAHLNLHINSLELGDSAVYFCASSQTDSPLHFGNGTRLTVT.

The table lists this clonotype with many counts. The CDR3 DNA follows: TGTGCCAGCACCAGGACTACCAACCCGGCGGATGAGCAGTTCTTC. It specifies CASTRTTNPADEQFF. V and J are TRBV12-3 or TRBV12-4 and TRBJ2-1, with D tentatively TRBD2 (6 bases). The CDR3 is 15 amino acids. Deletions cut 7 bases from V and 8 bases from J, with 21 bases between.

This clonotype was counted only a few times. V gene TRBV5-6 combines with J gene TRBJ2-1; D is ambiguous. V lost 5 bases, J lost 7 bases, and 10 bases lay in between. Germline V gene sequence: CDR1 SGHDT, CDR2 YYEEEE. This CDR3 has 12 amino acids. The CDR3 region has the DNA TGTGCCAGCAGGGACCTCCAAAATGAGCAGTTCTTC. This gives the protein CASRDLQNEQFF.

The chain links TRBV5-1 to TRBJ2-3; possibly TRBD1 for D (6 bases). The CDR3 loop spans 13 amino acids. Germline V gives CDR1 SGHRS, CDR2 YFSETQ. Trimming took off 0 bases at V and 5 bases at J, with 7 bases between the two ends. The CDR3, as DNA: TGCGCCAGCAGCTTGGGGACAGAAGATACGCAGTATTTT. Translating gives CASSLGTEDTQYF.

Only one count was recorded for this clonotype. The chain's CDR3 is CATSARQGAGGETQYF. The DNA of the CDR3 is TGTGCCACCAGTGCCCGACAGGGGGCTGGGGGAGAGACCCAGTACTTC. The chain recombines TRBV24-1 with TRBJ2-5; TRBD1 agrees at 10 bases. V shed 5 bases, J shed 4 bases, and the junction held 9 bases outside the gene matches. Looked up from germline, CDR1 is KGHDR and CDR2 is SFDVKD. The CDR3 spans 16 residues.

This clonotype was detected a few times. The chain has TRBV2 and TRBJ2-1, with TRBD1 matching 8 bases. CDR1 SNHLY and CDR2 FYNNEI come from the germline V gene. J gave up 5 bases and V 4 bases, and 7 bases lay outside the gene matches. The CDR3 runs 15 residues. In DNA form, the CDR3 reads TGTGCCAGCAGTGCGGACAGGGTTGTCCACAATGAGCAGTTCTTC. This gives the protein CASSADRVVHNEQFF.

This clonotype was picked up a small number of times. This chain links TRBV30 with TRBJ2-5; D unresolved. Germline loops: CDR1 GTSNPN, CDR2 SVGIG (reference sequence). V lost 2 bases and J 5 bases, leaving 9 bases between the germline ends. This CDR3 is built from 12 residues. The CDR3 nucleotides are TGTGCCTGGAGTAAGGAGTACGAGACCCAGTACTTC. This codes for CAWSKEYETQYF.

This clonotype occurred a few times. The chain uses TRBV2 and TRBJ2-3; D is possibly TRBD1 (6 bases). Germline V gene sequence: CDR1 SNHLY, CDR2 FYNNEI. V was trimmed by 4 bases and J by 2 bases, leaving 13 bases between them. There are 15 residues in the CDR3. The CDR3 sequence is CASSGRQATTDTQYF. The CDR3 bases are TGTGCCAGCAGTGGGCGACAGGCAACCACAGATACGCAGTATTTT. Complete variable domain (other parts from reference TRBV2 and TRBJ2-3): EPEVTQTPSHQVTQMGQEVILRCVPISNHLYFYWYRQILGQKVEFLVSFYNNEISEKSEIFDDQFSVERPDGSNFTLKIRSTKLEDSAMYFCASSGRQATTDTQYFGPGTRLTVL.

The rearrangement links TRBV3-1 to TRBJ2-1; D is uncertain. Trimming pared 5 bases from V and 3 bases from J, leaving 11 bases between. The CDR3 has 14 amino acids. Germline V gives CDR1 LGHDT, CDR2 YNNKEL (reference sequence). The CDR3, as DNA: TGTGCCAGCAGCATAACGGGTTTCTACAATGAGCAGTTCTTC. It yields the protein CASSITGFYNEQFF.

This clonotype was seen only a few times. V and J are TRBV20-1 and TRBJ2-3; no definite D call. V was cut by 6 bases and J by 1 base, with 11 bases left in between. In germline, CDR1 is DFQATT, CDR2 SNEGSKA (reference sequence). The CDR3 covers 13 residues. The CDR3 here is CSAPDGGTDTQYF. The CDR3 DNA follows: TGCAGTGCCCCAGACGGAGGCACAGATACGCAGTATTTT.

The chain employs TRBV29-1 and TRBJ1-2; D gene uncertain. V was cut by 7 bases and J by 2 bases, with 14 bases left in between. The CDR3 is made up of 13 amino acids. Germline loops: CDR1 SQVTM, CDR2 ANQGSEA. CDR3: CSALQRSNYGYTF. In nucleotides, the CDR3 is TGCAGCGCCTTACAGAGATCGAACTATGGCTACACCTTC.

The rearrangement uses TRBV7-8 and TRBJ2-7; D is undetermined. The CDR3 loop spans 12 amino acids. The germline V gene has CDR1 SGHVS and CDR2 FQNEAQ. V was shortened by 2 bases and J by 5 bases, with 7 bases between the two germline ends. CDR3 sequence (DNA): TGTGCCAGCAGCTTATGGAGTAACGAGCAGTACGTC. Protein: CASSLWSNEQYV.

The CDR3 protein is CASSQSSGRSTDTQYF. The CDR3 DNA is TGCGCCAGCAGCCAAAGTAGCGGGAGGAGCACAGATACGCAGTATTTT. J is TRBJ2-3 and V is TRBV5-1, with 10 bases matching TRBD2. Trimming cost V 4 bases and J 0 bases; bases outside gene matches: 5. This CDR3 is built from 16 residues. CDR1 and CDR2 (germline): SGHRS, YFSETQ.

CDR3: CASSLGAGRAGGPSDTQYF. The CDR3 DNA sequence: TGTGCCAGCAGTTTAGGGGCAGGTAGGGCGGGAGGGCCGTCAGATACGCAGTATTTT. V gene TRBV12-3 or TRBV12-4 combines with J gene TRBJ2-3; 9 bases are shared with TRBD2. V lost 1 base, J lost 4 bases, and 15 bases stayed unmatched. The CDR3 is 19 residues long.

In its sample, this clonotype was seen many times. The rearrangement uses TRBV5-1 and TRBJ2-1; 10 bases are shared with TRBD2. V shed 5 bases and J 6 bases; nucleotides not matched to a gene: 5. Germline CDR1 SGHRS, CDR2 YFSETQ. CDR3 length: 14 residues. The DNA of the CDR3 is TGCGCCAGCAGGGGACTAGCGACTACCAATGAGCAGTTCTTC. Residues: CASRGLATTNEQFF.

The chain joins TRBV5-4 to TRBJ2-1; D is perhaps TRBD1 or TRBD2 (5 bases each). The CDR3 consists of 14 residues. V lost 4 bases, J lost 5 bases, and 13 bases lay in between. Germline V lookup: CDR1 SGHNT, CDR2 YYREEE (reference sequence). The chain's CDR3 is CASSGGQGHNEQFF. The CDR3 DNA reads TGTGCCAGCAGCGGAGGCCAGGGCCACAATGAGCAGTTCTTC.

This chain joins TRBV2 and TRBJ1-3, with D unresolved. The CDR3 contains 11 residues. Trimming shortened V by 8 bases and J by 7 bases, and 9 bases separated the two germline ends. Germline V CDR1 and CDR2: SNHLY, FYNNEI. The CDR3 DNA is TGTGCCAGCGCAACACATAACACCATATATTTT. The encoded protein is CASATHNTIYF.

This sequence joins TRBV6-1 and TRBJ2-1; D may be TRBD2 (6 bases). V dropped 4 bases and J dropped 0 bases, with 16 bases sitting between them. The CDR3 has 17 amino acids. Per germline, CDR1 MNHNS and CDR2 SASEGT. Here the CDR3 reads CASSASKTSNSYNEQFF. The CDR3 DNA reads as TGTGCCAGCAGTGCCTCCAAGACTAGTAACTCCTACAATGAGCAGTTCTTC.

The V call is TRBV7-2, the J call TRBJ2-3, with TRBD1 matching 7 bases. Germline V gene data show CDR1 as SGHTA and CDR2 as FQGNSA. V shed 3 bases and J 0 bases; nucleotides not matched to a gene: 6. This CDR3 has 16 residues. CDR3 region: CASSFVGQVSTDTQYF. The DNA for the CDR3 is TGTGCCAGCAGCTTTGTAGGACAGGTTAGCACAGATACGCAGTATTTT.

The J gene is TRBJ2-1, the V gene TRBV20-1; 14 bases fit TRBD2. This CDR3 contains 15 residues. Germline-derived CDR1 and CDR2 are DFQATT and SNEGSKA (reference sequence). V was pared by 1 base and J by 6 bases, with 2 bases of the junction left unmatched. The CDR3: CSARGGTSGSNEQFF. DNA of the CDR3: TGCAGTGCTAGAGGCGGGACTAGCGGGAGCAATGAGCAGTTCTTC.